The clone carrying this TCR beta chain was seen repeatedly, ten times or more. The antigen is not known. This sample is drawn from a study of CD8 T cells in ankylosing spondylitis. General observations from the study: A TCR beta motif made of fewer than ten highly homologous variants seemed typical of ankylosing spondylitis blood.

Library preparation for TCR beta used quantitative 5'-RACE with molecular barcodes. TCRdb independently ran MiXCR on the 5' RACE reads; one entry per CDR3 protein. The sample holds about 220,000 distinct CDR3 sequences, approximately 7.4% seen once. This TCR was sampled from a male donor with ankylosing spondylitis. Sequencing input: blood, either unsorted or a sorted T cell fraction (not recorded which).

CDR3 nucleotide sequence: TGCGCCAGCAGCCAAGCACCCGGGGTAGCGGGAGTTGAACAACACTACGAGCAGTACTTC. Its protein is CASSQAPGVAGVEQHYEQYF. The chain has TRBV4-1 and TRBJ2-7; 9 nucleotides line up with TRBD2. The CDR3 is made up of 20 amino acids. The V gene's germline CDR1 is MGHRA and CDR2 YSYEKL. The junction had 19 bases not matched to a gene; V was cut back by 1 base and J by 3 bases.